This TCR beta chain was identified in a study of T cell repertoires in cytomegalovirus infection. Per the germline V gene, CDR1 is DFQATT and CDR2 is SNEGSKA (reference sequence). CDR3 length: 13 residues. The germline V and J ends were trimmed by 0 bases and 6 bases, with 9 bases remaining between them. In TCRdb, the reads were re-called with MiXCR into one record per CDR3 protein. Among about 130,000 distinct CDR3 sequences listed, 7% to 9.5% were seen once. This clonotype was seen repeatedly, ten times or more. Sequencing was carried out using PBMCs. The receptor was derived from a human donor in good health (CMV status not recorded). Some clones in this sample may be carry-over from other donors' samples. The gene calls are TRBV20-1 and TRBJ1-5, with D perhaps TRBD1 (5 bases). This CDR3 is CSAREDSSQPQHF. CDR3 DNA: TGCAGTGCTAGAGAAGACAGCTCTCAGCCCCAGCATTTT.